This T cell receptor beta chain was obtained from a study of blood T cell repertoires in COVID-19. Study as a whole: From the United States, Italy and Spain came samples of acute and convalescent COVID-19. T cells, B-cell-depleted T cells, or PBMCs provided the cDNA or gDNA that served as material.

Original methodology: Cell counts per sample came from amplifying reference gene primers. The assay was immunoSEQ multiplex PCR, and TCRdb's table has in-frame clones only and misses some. D and trimming come from the DNA, and the V and J calls and clone size come from that table. The data show hundreds of thousands of clones, just under 85% seen once. Germline CDR1 and CDR2: MGHRA and YSYEKL. V trimming: 4 bases; J trimming: 0 bases; junction bases outside the gene matches: 11. The CDR3 is 19 amino acids. The V and J genes are TRBV4-1 and TRBJ2-3; 12 nucleotides match TRBD2. The sequencing input was peripheral blood. This receptor was taken from an elderly woman with acute or convalescent COVID-19. The CDR3 region has the DNA TGCGCCAGCAGCCCAGGCCTAGCGGGGGGGCCAACTAGCACAGATACGCAGTATTTT. Translation gives CASSPGLAGGPTSTDTQYF.